The 10 T cell receptor beta chains below all came from one sample that was sequenced in a study of OX40 agonist ivuxolimab in advanced cancers. Sequencing was performed with immunoSEQ multiplex PCR; in TCRdb, only in-frame clones are kept and a portion is missing. The data show tens of thousands of clones, with roughly nine tenths seen just once and approximately 9.3% held by the top ten. Material: CD4+ or CD8+ T cells sorted from blood, obtained in a trial of the OX40 agonist ivuxolimab. The receptors originated from an adult with an advanced solid tumor such as melanoma, head and neck, liver or kidney cancer.

The chain has TRBV7-9 and TRBJ1-1; weak D call: TRBD1 (6 bases). Trimming left V 5 bases short and J 1 base short, with 11 bases between. This CDR3 is built from 14 residues. Germline V lookup: CDR1 SEHNR, CDR2 FQNEAQ (reference sequence). The CDR3 nucleotides read TGTGCCAGCAGCCCGCTGACAGGGAACACTGAAGCTTTCTTT. This encodes CASSPLTGNTEAFF.

The J gene is TRBJ1-1, the V gene TRBV19; weak D call: TRBD1 (5 bases). Germline V lookup: CDR1 LNHDA, CDR2 SQIVND (reference sequence). Between the trimmed V and J ends, which lost 0 bases and 0 bases, there was a span of 8 bases. This CDR3 is 15 amino acids long. CDR3 region: CASSIENRLNTEAFF. The CDR3 nucleotides read TGTGCCAGTAGTATAGAAAACAGGTTGAACACTGAAGCTTTCTTT.

The V gene is TRBV10-3, the J gene TRBJ2-5; D possibly corresponds to TRBD2 (5 bases). Trimming stripped 0 bases from V and 7 bases from J, with 12 bases between. Germline assignment: CDR1 ENHRY and CDR2 SYGVKD. The CDR3 spans 14 residues. The CDR3 nucleotides read TGTGCCATCAGTGAGTCGGTGGAGGCGCGGACCCAGTACTTC. Protein sequence: CAISESVEARTQYF.

The chain carries TRBV6-5 and TRBJ2-5; 7 positions match TRBD2. The CDR3 runs to 14 residues. CDR1 and CDR2 from the germline V gene are MNHEY and SVGAGI. V shed 2 bases and J 11 bases; nucleotides not matched to a gene: 11. The CDR3 DNA reads TGTGCCAGCAGTTACGCCACGGGAGGCGGGGAGCAGTACTTC. It codes for CASSYATGGGEQYF.

The genes are TRBV5-1 and TRBJ1-1; D gene ambiguous. The CDR3 extends over 14 amino acids. The V end was cut by 2 bases, the J end by 4 bases, with 12 bases between. Looked up from germline, CDR1 is SGHRS and CDR2 is YFSETQ. The CDR3 spells CASSFRVVGTEAFF. In DNA form, the CDR3 reads TGCGCCAGCAGCTTCCGGGTGGTTGGCACTGAAGCTTTCTTT.

This chain links TRBV18 with TRBJ2-7; 10 positions match TRBD1. The CDR3 runs 15 residues. Trimming at V came to 4 bases and at J to 2 bases, leaving 5 bases not matched to a gene. Germline V CDR1 and CDR2: KGHSH, LQKENI. The CDR3 nucleotides read TGTGCCAGCTCACTGGGGACAGGGGTAACCTACGAGCAGTACTTC. Translating it yields CASSLGTGVTYEQYF.

This sequence joins TRBV19 and TRBJ2-3; TRBD1 or TRBD2 may be the D gene (5 bases each). The germline gives CDR1 LNHDA, CDR2 SQIVND (reference sequence). The CDR3 spans 15 residues. Trimming took 4 bases from V and 0 from J, leaving 11 bases between them. The CDR3 protein is CASSTGRDSTDTQYF. In DNA form, the CDR3 reads TGTGCCAGTAGTACGGGTAGGGACAGCACAGATACGCAGTATTTT.

The rearrangement links TRBV28 to TRBJ2-2, with D possibly matching TRBD2 (5 bases). The CDR3 loop spans 14 amino acids. The V and J ends lost 6 bases and 3 bases respectively, with 11 bases between them. CDR1 MDHEN and CDR2 SYDVKM come from the germline V gene. The chain's CDR3 is CASSSGAYTGELFF. The CDR3, as DNA: TGTGCCAGCAGCAGCGGAGCTTACACCGGGGAGCTGTTTTTT.

V and J are TRBV5-6 and TRBJ2-4; 7 bases map to TRBD2. Per germline, CDR1 SGHDT and CDR2 YYEEEE. The CDR3 spans 14 residues. Trimming removed 0 bases from V and 8 bases from J; junction bases left unmatched: 5. CDR3 loop: CASSLDGRGDIQYF. Here the CDR3 DNA reads TGTGCCAGCAGCTTGGACGGACGGGGGGACATTCAGTACTTC.

The table lists this clone with a count of one. The chain employs TRBV5-1 and TRBJ2-2, with 9 bases matching TRBD1. The length of the CDR3 is 15 residues. Looked up from germline, CDR1 is SGHRS and CDR2 is YFSETQ. V was clipped by 6 bases and J by 5 bases; unmatched bases: 8. The CDR3 nucleotides are TGCGCCAGCACTATGACAGGGGGAAGTACCGGGGAGCTGTTTTTT. Amino acids: CASTMTGGSTGELFF.